This is a list of T cell receptor beta chains from one sample in a study of T cells after yellow fever vaccination. Using its own MiXCR run on the 5' RACE reads, TCRdb lists one record per CDR3 protein. The data contain about 500,000 distinct CDR3 sequences, about a sixth of them singletons. The sequences come from PBMCs, collected 5 days after the first yellow fever vaccination. The receptors originated from a man younger than 35 who received the YFV17D yellow fever vaccine. The CDR3 runs from the conserved cysteine through the conserved F or W. Each record gives: J gene, V gene, D gene, clone size, CDR3 protein, CDR3 DNA. A D gene is named only where the DNA matches it firmly. A clone size is listed for some rows: how often the clone was seen (once, few, many), or a class if it is expanded.

j_gene: TRBJ2-6; v_gene: TRBV29-1; d_gene: TRBD1; abundance: NA; CDR3aa: CSVLDRGRRSSGANVLTF; CDR3nt: TGCAGCGTCCTGGACAGGGGGCGAAGGTCAAGTGGGGCCAACGTCCTGACTTTC
j_gene: TRBJ2-7; v_gene: TRBV4-3; d_gene: NA; abundance: few; CDR3aa: CASSRLEGLPEYF; CDR3nt: TGCGCCAGCAGCCGGCTCGAGGGACTCCCGGAGTACTTC
j_gene: TRBJ1-4; v_gene: TRBV29-1; d_gene: TRBD1; abundance: few; CDR3aa: CSVEEGTGYNEKLFF; CDR3nt: TGCAGCGTTGAAGAGGGGACAGGATACAATGAAAAACTGTTTTTT
j_gene: TRBJ2-3; v_gene: TRBV25-1; d_gene: NA; abundance: few; CDR3aa: CASSDLGTSLFTDTQYF; CDR3nt: TGTGCCAGCAGTGACCTCGGGACTTCCCTGTTCACAGATACGCAGTATTTT
j_gene: TRBJ1-1; v_gene: TRBV12-3/TRBV12-4; d_gene: NA; abundance: many; CDR3aa: CASSLSSEGMTEAFF; CDR3nt: TGTGCCAGCAGTTTGAGTTCAGAGGGGATGACTGAAGCTTTCTTT
j_gene: TRBJ2-3; v_gene: TRBV10-2; d_gene: TRBD2; abundance: NA; CDR3aa: CASRGGRSTDTQYF; CDR3nt: TGCGCCAGCAGGGGAGGGAGGAGCACAGATACGCAGTATTTT
j_gene: TRBJ2-3; v_gene: TRBV24-1; d_gene: TRBD2; abundance: many; CDR3aa: CATSDPTPGGSGTDTQYF; CDR3nt: TGTGCCACCAGTGATCCAACGCCGGGGGGGTCTGGCACAGATACGCAGTATTTT
j_gene: TRBJ2-5; v_gene: TRBV5-1; d_gene: TRBD1; abundance: many; CDR3aa: CASSFPGGETQYF; CDR3nt: TGCGCCAGCAGCTTCCCAGGGGGAGAGACCCAGTACTTC
j_gene: TRBJ2-7; v_gene: TRBV11-3; d_gene: NA; abundance: NA; CDR3aa: CASSLSFGTPSYEQYF; CDR3nt: TGTGCCAGCAGCTTAAGCTTCGGGACACCTTCCTACGAGCAGTACTTC
j_gene: TRBJ1-1; v_gene: TRBV5-1; d_gene: NA; abundance: many; CDR3aa: CASSPPNTEAFF; CDR3nt: TGTGCCAGCTCACCACCGAACACTGAAGCTTTCTTT
j_gene: TRBJ1-2; v_gene: TRBV4-1; d_gene: TRBD1; abundance: few; CDR3aa: CASSHKDRANYCYTF; CDR3nt: TGCGCCAGCAGCCATAAGGACAGGGCAAACTATTGCTACACCTTC
j_gene: TRBJ2-3; v_gene: TRBV2; d_gene: NA; abundance: NA; CDR3aa: CASSARGASPDTQYF; CDR3nt: TGTGCCAGCAGTGCTCGGGGGGCAAGTCCAGATACGCAGTATTTT
j_gene: TRBJ2-7; v_gene: TRBV6-5; d_gene: TRBD2; abundance: NA; CDR3aa: CASSSTSGGVEQYF; CDR3nt: TGTGCCAGCAGTTCTACTAGCGGGGGGGTCGAGCAGTACTTC
j_gene: TRBJ2-5; v_gene: TRBV12-3/TRBV12-4; d_gene: TRBD1; abundance: few; CDR3aa: CASSLTGGTETQYF; CDR3nt: TGTGCCAGCAGTTTGACAGGGGGAACCGAGACCCAGTACTTC
j_gene: TRBJ2-1; v_gene: TRBV3-1; d_gene: NA; abundance: many; CDR3aa: CASSLLGGSSYNEQFF; CDR3nt: TGTGCCAGCAGCCTTCTGGGGGGTAGCTCCTACAATGAGCAGTTCTTC
j_gene: TRBJ2-2; v_gene: TRBV11-2; d_gene: NA; abundance: few; CDR3aa: CASSLDGRAGNTGELFF; CDR3nt: TGTGCCAGCAGCTTAGATGGGCGGGCAGGGAACACCGGGGAGCTGTTTTTT
j_gene: TRBJ2-1; v_gene: TRBV12-3/TRBV12-4; d_gene: NA; abundance: many; CDR3aa: CASSIQNFYEQFF; CDR3nt: TGTGCCAGCAGTATCCAGAACTTCTATGAGCAGTTCTTC
j_gene: TRBJ2-3; v_gene: TRBV3-1; d_gene: TRBD2; abundance: many; CDR3aa: CASSQGTSGTDTQYF; CDR3nt: TGTGCCAGCAGCCAGGGGACTAGCGGCACAGATACGCAGTATTTT
j_gene: TRBJ1-2; v_gene: TRBV6-1; d_gene: NA; abundance: once; CDR3aa: CASRPLGRGPSDYGYTF; CDR3nt: TGTGCCAGCAGACCCCTAGGAAGGGGACCATCCGACTATGGCTACACCTTC
j_gene: TRBJ1-3; v_gene: TRBV7-9; d_gene: NA; abundance: few; CDR3aa: CASRRQVVKGGNTIYF; CDR3nt: TGTGCCAGCAGGCGACAGGTGGTAAAGGGAGGAAACACCATATATTTT
j_gene: TRBJ2-3; v_gene: TRBV20-1; d_gene: TRBD1; abundance: NA; CDR3aa: CSAARDRDTDTQYF; CDR3nt: TGCAGTGCCGCCCGGGACAGGGACACAGATACGCAGTATTTT
j_gene: TRBJ1-2; v_gene: TRBV4-1; d_gene: NA; abundance: NA; CDR3aa: CASSREIGNYGYTF; CDR3nt: TGCGCCAGCAGTAGGGAGATTGGGAACTATGGCTACACCTTC
j_gene: TRBJ1-6; v_gene: TRBV6-2/TRBV6-3; d_gene: NA; abundance: few; CDR3aa: CASSLTGFYSPLHF; CDR3nt: TGTGCCAGCAGCTTGACAGGATTTTATTCACCCCTCCACTTT
j_gene: TRBJ2-5; v_gene: TRBV12-3/TRBV12-4; d_gene: NA; abundance: NA; CDR3aa: CASRSGPKETQYF; CDR3nt: TGTGCCAGCAGATCTGGACCAAAAGAGACCCAGTACTTC
j_gene: TRBJ1-3; v_gene: TRBV16; d_gene: NA; abundance: few; CDR3aa: CASSQFGSSGNTIYF; CDR3nt: TGTGCCAGCAGCCAATTTGGGAGCTCTGGAAACACCATATATTTT
j_gene: TRBJ1-1; v_gene: TRBV20-1; d_gene: NA; abundance: few; CDR3aa: CSASLGRLNTEAFF; CDR3nt: TGCAGTGCTAGTCTTGGCAGGCTGAACACTGAAGCTTTCTTT
j_gene: TRBJ1-1; v_gene: TRBV6-2/TRBV6-3; d_gene: TRBD1; abundance: once; CDR3aa: CASRGQGKTEAFF; CDR3nt: TGTGCCAGCAGGGGACAGGGAAAGACTGAAGCTTTCTTT
j_gene: TRBJ1-2; v_gene: TRBV25-1; d_gene: NA; abundance: few; CDR3aa: CASSEWELYGYTF; CDR3nt: TGTGCCAGCAGTGAATGGGAACTTTATGGCTACACCTTC
j_gene: TRBJ2-7; v_gene: TRBV4-1; d_gene: NA; abundance: NA; CDR3aa: CASSHLGAEAYEQYF; CDR3nt: TGCGCCAGCAGCCATCTCGGGGCGGAGGCCTACGAGCAGTACTTC
j_gene: TRBJ2-3; v_gene: TRBV20-1; d_gene: TRBD2; abundance: NA; CDR3aa: CSATKAGGPTDTQYF; CDR3nt: TGCAGTGCTACAAAAGCGGGGGGGCCGACAGATACGCAGTATTTT
j_gene: TRBJ1-5; v_gene: TRBV7-9; d_gene: NA; abundance: NA; CDR3aa: CASNIGAAQPQHF; CDR3nt: TGTGCCAGCAATATTGGGGCCGCTCAGCCCCAGCATTTT
j_gene: TRBJ1-4; v_gene: TRBV4-1; d_gene: NA; abundance: NA; CDR3aa: CASSRPGATNEKLFF; CDR3nt: TGCGCCAGCAGCCGGCCGGGGGCAACTAATGAAAAACTGTTTTTT
j_gene: TRBJ2-1; v_gene: TRBV19; d_gene: NA; abundance: NA; CDR3aa: CASSISEPSSYNEQFF; CDR3nt: TGTGCCAGTAGTATTTCGGAGCCTAGCTCCTACAATGAGCAGTTCTTC
j_gene: TRBJ2-1; v_gene: TRBV5-1; d_gene: NA; abundance: NA; CDR3aa: CASSLEANPGEQFF; CDR3nt: TGCGCCAGCAGCTTGGAGGCAAATCCGGGTGAGCAGTTCTTC
j_gene: TRBJ2-2; v_gene: TRBV4-3; d_gene: TRBD2; abundance: NA; CDR3aa: CASGKAGGVTGELFF; CDR3nt: TGCGCCAGCGGAAAAGCGGGGGGCGTCACCGGGGAGCTGTTTTTT
j_gene: TRBJ2-7; v_gene: TRBV4-1; d_gene: TRBD2; abundance: NA; CDR3aa: CASSQDSGGSTYRHYF; CDR3nt: TGCGCCAGCAGCCAAGATTCGGGAGGGTCGACTTATAGGCATTACTTC
j_gene: TRBJ1-2; v_gene: TRBV7-3; d_gene: NA; abundance: few; CDR3aa: CASSSQGGGGYTF; CDR3nt: TGTGCCAGCAGCTCGCAAGGCGGGGGCGGCTACACCTTC
j_gene: TRBJ1-1; v_gene: TRBV25-1; d_gene: NA; abundance: many; CDR3aa: CASSESGSGDSTGAFF; CDR3nt: TGTGCCAGCAGTGAATCAGGGTCAGGGGACTCAACGGGAGCTTTCTTT
j_gene: TRBJ2-1; v_gene: TRBV7-2; d_gene: TRBD2; abundance: NA; CDR3aa: CASSRLAGGGWGEQFF; CDR3nt: TGTGCCAGCAGCCGACTAGCGGGGGGTGGCTGGGGAGAGCAGTTCTTC
j_gene: TRBJ2-3; v_gene: TRBV6-1; d_gene: NA; abundance: few; CDR3aa: CASSEIDSTDTQYF; CDR3nt: TGTGCCAGCAGTGAAATTGATAGCACAGATACGCAGTATTTT
j_gene: TRBJ2-3; v_gene: TRBV5-1; d_gene: NA; abundance: NA; CDR3aa: CASSSEPADTQYF; CDR3nt: TGCGCCAGCAGCTCCGAACCAGCAGATACGCAGTATTTT
j_gene: TRBJ1-1; v_gene: TRBV27; d_gene: NA; abundance: few; CDR3aa: CASSSGTGGPWTEAFF; CDR3nt: TGTGCCAGCAGTTCAGGGACGGGGGGACCTTGGACTGAAGCTTTCTTT
j_gene: TRBJ1-1; v_gene: TRBV29-1; d_gene: NA; abundance: many; CDR3aa: CSVVARGSSEAFF; CDR3nt: TGCAGCGTTGTTGCTCGAGGGTCCTCTGAAGCTTTCTTT
j_gene: TRBJ1-1; v_gene: TRBV4-2; d_gene: NA; abundance: few; CDR3aa: CASSQDSGKLNTEAFF; CDR3nt: TGTGCCAGCAGCCAAGATTCCGGTAAACTGAACACTGAAGCTTTCTTT
j_gene: TRBJ2-3; v_gene: TRBV5-1; d_gene: NA; abundance: few; CDR3aa: CASSLAAAADTQYF; CDR3nt: TGCGCCAGCAGCTTGGCGGCTGCGGCAGATACGCAGTATTTT
j_gene: TRBJ1-1; v_gene: TRBV7-6; d_gene: NA; abundance: few; CDR3aa: CASSAGESTEAFF; CDR3nt: TGTGCCAGCAGCGCAGGGGAGAGCACTGAAGCTTTCTTT
j_gene: TRBJ1-2; v_gene: TRBV7-9; d_gene: TRBD1; abundance: few; CDR3aa: CASSYPGQGYVGYTF; CDR3nt: TGTGCCAGCAGCTATCCGGGACAGGGGTATGTTGGCTACACCTTC
j_gene: TRBJ1-6; v_gene: TRBV5-1; d_gene: TRBD1; abundance: NA; CDR3aa: CASSVTGDPYNSPLHF; CDR3nt: TGCGCCAGCAGCGTTACAGGGGATCCCTATAATTCACCCCTCCACTTT
j_gene: TRBJ2-5; v_gene: TRBV11-2; d_gene: NA; abundance: NA; CDR3aa: CASSPFGETQYF; CDR3nt: TGTGCCAGCAGCCCCTTTGGAGAGACCCAGTACTTC
j_gene: TRBJ2-3; v_gene: TRBV24-1; d_gene: NA; abundance: few; CDR3aa: CATSGEASASDTQYF; CDR3nt: TGTGCCACCAGTGGAGAGGCCAGTGCATCCGATACGCAGTATTTT
j_gene: TRBJ2-3; v_gene: TRBV12-3/TRBV12-4; d_gene: TRBD1; abundance: few; CDR3aa: CASRPGTGGTDTQYF; CDR3nt: TGTGCCAGCAGACCAGGGACAGGGGGCACAGATACGCAGTATTTT
j_gene: TRBJ2-1; v_gene: TRBV4-1; d_gene: NA; abundance: many; CDR3aa: CASSYLGNNEQFF; CDR3nt: TGCGCCAGCAGCTATCTGGGGAACAATGAGCAGTTCTTC
j_gene: TRBJ2-3; v_gene: TRBV4-3; d_gene: TRBD2; abundance: NA; CDR3aa: CASSQGSGSGATDTQYF; CDR3nt: TGCGCCAGCAGCCAAGGTTCTGGTAGCGGGGCCACAGATACGCAGTATTTT
j_gene: TRBJ1-3; v_gene: TRBV7-9; d_gene: NA; abundance: few; CDR3aa: CASSGPGGVTIYF; CDR3nt: TGTGCCAGCAGCGGACCCGGTGGGGTCACCATATATTTT
j_gene: TRBJ2-3; v_gene: TRBV5-1; d_gene: NA; abundance: many; CDR3aa: CASRQDSTDTQYF; CDR3nt: TGCGCCAGCAGGCAGGACAGCACAGATACGCAGTATTTT